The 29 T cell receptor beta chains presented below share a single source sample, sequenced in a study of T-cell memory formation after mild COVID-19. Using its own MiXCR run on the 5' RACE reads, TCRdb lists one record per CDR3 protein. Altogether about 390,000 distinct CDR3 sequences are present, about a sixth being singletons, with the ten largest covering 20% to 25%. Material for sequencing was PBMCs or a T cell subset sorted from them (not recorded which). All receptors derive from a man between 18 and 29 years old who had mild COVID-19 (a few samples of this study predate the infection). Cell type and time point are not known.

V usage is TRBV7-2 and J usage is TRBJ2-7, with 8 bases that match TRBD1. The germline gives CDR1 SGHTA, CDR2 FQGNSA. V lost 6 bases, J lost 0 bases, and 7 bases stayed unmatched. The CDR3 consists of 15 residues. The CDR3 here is CASRTGDGGSYEQYF. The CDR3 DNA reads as TGTGCCAGCAGGACAGGGGATGGGGGCTCCTACGAGCAGTACTTC.

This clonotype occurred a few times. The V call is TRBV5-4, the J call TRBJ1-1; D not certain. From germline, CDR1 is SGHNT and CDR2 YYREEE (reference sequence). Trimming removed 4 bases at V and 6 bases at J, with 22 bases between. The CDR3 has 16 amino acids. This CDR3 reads CASSHPLRGRHSEAFF. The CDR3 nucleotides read TGTGCCAGCAGCCACCCCCTCCGAGGAAGACACTCTGAAGCTTTCTTT.

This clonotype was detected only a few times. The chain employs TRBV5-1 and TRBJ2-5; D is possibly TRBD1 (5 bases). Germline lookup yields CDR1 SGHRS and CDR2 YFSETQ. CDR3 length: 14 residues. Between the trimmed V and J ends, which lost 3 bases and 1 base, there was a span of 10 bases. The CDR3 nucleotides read TGCGCCAGCAGCTACGACAGTACCCAAGAGACCCAGTACTTC. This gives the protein CASSYDSTQETQYF.

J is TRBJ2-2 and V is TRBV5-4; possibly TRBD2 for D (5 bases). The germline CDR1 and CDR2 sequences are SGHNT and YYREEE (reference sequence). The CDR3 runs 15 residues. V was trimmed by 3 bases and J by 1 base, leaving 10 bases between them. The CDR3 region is CASSSWTVNTGELFF. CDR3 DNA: TGTGCCAGCAGCTCCTGGACTGTGAACACCGGGGAGCTGTTTTTT.

The CDR3 DNA reads as TGTGCCAGCAGCTTAGCAGGGACAGGGGGCTACAATGAGCAGTTCTTC. Amino acid sequence: CASSLAGTGGYNEQFF. The rearrangement uses TRBV11-2 and TRBJ2-1; TRBD1 agrees at 11 bases. The CDR3 covers 16 residues. J was trimmed by 3 bases and V by 1 base; bases with no gene match: 2. Germline V gene data show CDR1 as SGHAT and CDR2 as FQNNGV.

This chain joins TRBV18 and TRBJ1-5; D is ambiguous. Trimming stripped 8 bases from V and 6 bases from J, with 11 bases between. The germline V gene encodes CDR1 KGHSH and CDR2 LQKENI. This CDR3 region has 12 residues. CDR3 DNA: TGTGCCAGCGCCGAGGCTTCTCAGCCCCAGCATTTT. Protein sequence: CASAEASQPQHF.

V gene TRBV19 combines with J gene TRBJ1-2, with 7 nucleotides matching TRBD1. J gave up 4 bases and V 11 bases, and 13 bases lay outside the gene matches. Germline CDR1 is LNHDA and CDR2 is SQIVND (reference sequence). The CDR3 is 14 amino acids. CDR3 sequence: CACRPLGQTYGYTF. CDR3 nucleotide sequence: TGTGCCTGTCGGCCTTTGGGACAGACCTATGGCTACACCTTC.

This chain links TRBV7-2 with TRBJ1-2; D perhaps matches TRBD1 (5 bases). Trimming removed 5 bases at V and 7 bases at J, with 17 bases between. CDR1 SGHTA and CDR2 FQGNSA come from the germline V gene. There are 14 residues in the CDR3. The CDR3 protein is CASSHPGQGRGYTF. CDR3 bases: TGTGCCAGCAGCCATCCGGGCCAGGGACGTGGCTACACCTTC.

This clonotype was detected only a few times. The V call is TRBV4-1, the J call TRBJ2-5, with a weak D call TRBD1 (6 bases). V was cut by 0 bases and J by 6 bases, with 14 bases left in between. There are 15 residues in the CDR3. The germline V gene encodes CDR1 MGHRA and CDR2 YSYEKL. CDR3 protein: CASSQDRYRAKTQYF. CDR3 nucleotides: TGCGCCAGCAGCCAAGATCGGTACAGGGCGAAGACCCAGTACTTC.

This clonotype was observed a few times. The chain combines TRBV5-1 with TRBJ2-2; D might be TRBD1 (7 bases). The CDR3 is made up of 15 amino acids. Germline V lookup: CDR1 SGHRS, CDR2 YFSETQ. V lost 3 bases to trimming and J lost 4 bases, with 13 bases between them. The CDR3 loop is CASSSDRDFTGELFF. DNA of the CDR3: TGCGCCAGCAGCTCCGACAGGGACTTCACCGGGGAGCTGTTTTTT.

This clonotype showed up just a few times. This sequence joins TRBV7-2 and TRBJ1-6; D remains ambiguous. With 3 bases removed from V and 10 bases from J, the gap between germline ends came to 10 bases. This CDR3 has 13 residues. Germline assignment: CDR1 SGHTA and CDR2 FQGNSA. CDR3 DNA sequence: TGTGCCAGCAGCTTCGAACGGAACTCACCCCTCCACTTT. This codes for CASSFERNSPLHF.

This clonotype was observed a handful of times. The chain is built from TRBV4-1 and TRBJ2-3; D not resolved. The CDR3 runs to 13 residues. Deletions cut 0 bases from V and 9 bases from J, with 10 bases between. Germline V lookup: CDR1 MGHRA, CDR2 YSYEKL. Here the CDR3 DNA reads TGCGCCAGCAGCCAAGATAGGGAAGGGACGCAGTATTTT. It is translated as CASSQDREGTQYF.

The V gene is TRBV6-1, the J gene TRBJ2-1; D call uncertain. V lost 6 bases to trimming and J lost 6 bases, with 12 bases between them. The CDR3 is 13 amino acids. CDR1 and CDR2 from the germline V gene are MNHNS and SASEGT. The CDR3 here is CASRGIKINEQFF. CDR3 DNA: TGTGCCAGCAGGGGGATTAAAATCAATGAGCAGTTCTTC.

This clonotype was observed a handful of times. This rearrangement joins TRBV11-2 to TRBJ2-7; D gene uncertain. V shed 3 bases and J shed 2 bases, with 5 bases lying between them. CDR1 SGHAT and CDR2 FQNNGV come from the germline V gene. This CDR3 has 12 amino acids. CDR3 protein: CASSLLTYEQYV. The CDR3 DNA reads TGTGCCAGCAGCTTGCTTACCTACGAGCAGTACGTC.

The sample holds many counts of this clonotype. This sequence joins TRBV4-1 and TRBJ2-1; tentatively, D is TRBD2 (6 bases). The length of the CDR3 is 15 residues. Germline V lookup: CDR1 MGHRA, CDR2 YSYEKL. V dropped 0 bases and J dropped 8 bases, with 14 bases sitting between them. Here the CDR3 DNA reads TGCGCCAGCAGCCAAGAACCGGGGGATGAGGATGAGCAGTTCTTC. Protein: CASSQEPGDEDEQFF.

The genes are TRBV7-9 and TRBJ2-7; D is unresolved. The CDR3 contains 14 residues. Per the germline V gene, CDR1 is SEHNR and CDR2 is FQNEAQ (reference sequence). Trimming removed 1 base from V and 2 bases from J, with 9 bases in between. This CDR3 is CASSLVGIPYEQYV. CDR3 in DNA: TGTGCCAGCAGCTTAGTGGGGATCCCCTACGAGCAGTACGTC.

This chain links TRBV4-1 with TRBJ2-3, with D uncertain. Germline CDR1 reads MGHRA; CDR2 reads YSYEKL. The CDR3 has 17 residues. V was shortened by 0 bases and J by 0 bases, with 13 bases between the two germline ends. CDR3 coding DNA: TGCGCCAGCAGCCAAGACGGCTACCTCACTAGCACAGATACGCAGTATTTT. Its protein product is CASSQDGYLTSTDTQYF.

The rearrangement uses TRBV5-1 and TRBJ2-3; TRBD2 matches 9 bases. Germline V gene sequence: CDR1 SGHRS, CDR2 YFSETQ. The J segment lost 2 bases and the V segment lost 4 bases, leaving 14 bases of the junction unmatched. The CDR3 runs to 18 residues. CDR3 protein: CASSPGRAGGANTDTQYF. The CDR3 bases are TGCGCCAGCAGCCCAGGGCGAGCGGGGGGCGCGAACACAGATACGCAGTATTTT.

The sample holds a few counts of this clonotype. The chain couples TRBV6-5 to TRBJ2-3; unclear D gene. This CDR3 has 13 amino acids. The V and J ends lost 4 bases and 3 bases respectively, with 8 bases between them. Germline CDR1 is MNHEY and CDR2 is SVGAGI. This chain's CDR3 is CASSFQATDTQYF. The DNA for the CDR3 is TGTGCCAGCAGTTTTCAGGCGACAGATACGCAGTATTTT.

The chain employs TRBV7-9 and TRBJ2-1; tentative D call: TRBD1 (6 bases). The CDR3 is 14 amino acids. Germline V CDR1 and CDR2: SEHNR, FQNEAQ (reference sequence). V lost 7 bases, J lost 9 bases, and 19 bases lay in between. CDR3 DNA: TGTGCCAGCACGTACTCGACAGGCCGCACTGAGCAGTTCTTC. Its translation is CASTYSTGRTEQFF. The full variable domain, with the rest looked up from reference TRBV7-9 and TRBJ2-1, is DTGVSQNPRHKITKRGQNVTFRCDPISEHNRLYWYRQTLGQGPEFLTYFQNEAQLEKSRLLSDRFSAERPKGSFSTLEIQRTEQGDSAMYLCASTYSTGRTEQFFGPGTRLTVL.

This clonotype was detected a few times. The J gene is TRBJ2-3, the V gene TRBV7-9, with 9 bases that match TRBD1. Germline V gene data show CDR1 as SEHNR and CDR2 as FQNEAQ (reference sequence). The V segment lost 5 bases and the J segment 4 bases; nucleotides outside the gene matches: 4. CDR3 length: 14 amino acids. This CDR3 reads CASSRGQGADTQYF. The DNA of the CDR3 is TGTGCCAGCAGCAGGGGACAGGGCGCAGATACGCAGTATTTT.

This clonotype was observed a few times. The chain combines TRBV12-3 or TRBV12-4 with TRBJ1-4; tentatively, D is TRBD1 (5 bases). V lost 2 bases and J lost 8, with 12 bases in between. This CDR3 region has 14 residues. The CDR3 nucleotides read TGTGCCAGCAGTTTACTCTGGGGGGAGGAAAAACTGTTTTTT. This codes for CASSLLWGEEKLFF.

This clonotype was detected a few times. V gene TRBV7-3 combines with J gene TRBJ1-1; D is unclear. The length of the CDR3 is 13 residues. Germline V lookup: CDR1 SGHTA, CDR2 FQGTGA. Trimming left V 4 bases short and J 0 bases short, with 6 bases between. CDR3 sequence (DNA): TGTGCCAGCAGCTCCCAATTGAACACTGAAGCTTTCTTT. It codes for CASSSQLNTEAFF.

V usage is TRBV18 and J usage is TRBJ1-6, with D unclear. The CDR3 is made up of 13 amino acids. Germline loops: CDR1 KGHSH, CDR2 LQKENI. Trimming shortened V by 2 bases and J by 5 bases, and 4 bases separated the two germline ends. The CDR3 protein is CASSPGNNSPLHF. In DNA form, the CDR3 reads TGTGCCAGCTCACCAGGGAATAATTCACCCCTCCACTTT.

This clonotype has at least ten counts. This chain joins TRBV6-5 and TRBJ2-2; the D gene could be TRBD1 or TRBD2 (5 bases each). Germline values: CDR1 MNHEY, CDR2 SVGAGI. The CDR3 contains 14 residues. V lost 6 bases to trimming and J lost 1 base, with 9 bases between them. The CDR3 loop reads CASSPGQNTGELFF. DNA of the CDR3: TGTGCCAGCAGCCCGGGGCAGAACACCGGGGAGCTGTTTTTT.

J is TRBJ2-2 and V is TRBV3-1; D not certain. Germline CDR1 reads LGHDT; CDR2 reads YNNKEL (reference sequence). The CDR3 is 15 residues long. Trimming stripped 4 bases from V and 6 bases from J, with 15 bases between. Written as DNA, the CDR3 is TGTGCCAGCAGCCTACTCCTCGCTATCCCCGGGGAGCTGTTTTTT. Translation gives CASSLLLAIPGELFF.

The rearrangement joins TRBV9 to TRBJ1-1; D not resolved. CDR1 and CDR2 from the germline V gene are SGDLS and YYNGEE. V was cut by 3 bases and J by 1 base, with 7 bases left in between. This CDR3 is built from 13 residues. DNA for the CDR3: TGTGCCAGCAGCGGTCCACAGAACACTGAAGCTTTCTTT. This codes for CASSGPQNTEAFF.

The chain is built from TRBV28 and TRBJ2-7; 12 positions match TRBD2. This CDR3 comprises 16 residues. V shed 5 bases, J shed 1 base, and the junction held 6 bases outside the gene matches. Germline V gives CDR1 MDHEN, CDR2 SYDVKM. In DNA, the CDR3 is TGTGCCAGCAGTCCAATCCTAGCGGGGGGGTCCTACGAGCAGTACGTC. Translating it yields CASSPILAGGSYEQYV.

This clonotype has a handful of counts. The CDR3 DNA sequence: TGTGCCAGCAGTACCCGGGTGGGGACCCCTGGGGCCAACGTCCTGACTTTC. This gives the protein CASSTRVGTPGANVLTF. The chain has TRBV6-5 and TRBJ2-6; D may be TRBD1 or TRBD2 (5 bases each). Trimming stripped 5 bases from V and 2 bases from J, with 16 bases between. CDR1 and CDR2 from the germline V gene are MNHEY and SVGAGI. The CDR3 runs to 17 residues.